A single TCR beta chain is shown here with its context. The antigen is unknown. Between the trimmed V and J ends, which lost 2 bases and 8 bases, there was a span of 12 bases. Germline V CDR1 and CDR2: LGHNT, FRNRAP. The CDR3 has 13 amino acids. This specimen comes from a study of shared clonotypes between healthy human individuals. Study in general: Per-donor plates numbered three CD4 naive, three CD4 memory, two CD8 naive and one CD8 memory.

Study outcomes and limitations: Several donors held about 4.5% of naive CD4 clonotypes in common. Specimens sampled were limited to blood, with tissue repertoires likely differing.

Replicate PCRs for sorted subsets used around 200 ng DNA; this equaled tens of thousands of T cell genomes. The data were produced by immunoSEQ multiplex PCR, yet TCRdb's version contains in-frame clones alone and is incomplete. The data hold roughly 1,500,000 clones, with approximately 98.5% observed a single time. The sample taken for sequencing was naive CD4+ T cells sorted from blood. The subset: CD45RA+ positively selected. The receptor's source is a young man in good health. The chain carries TRBV12-5 and TRBJ1-2; D unresolved. Written as DNA, the CDR3 is TGTGCTAGTGGTTTGATCCCTGGCTACGGCTACACCTTC. This codes for CASGLIPGYGYTF.